The 8 T cell receptor beta chains given below trace back to one sample, sequenced in a study of blood T cell repertoires in COVID-19. TCRdb's copy holds only in-frame clones and misses some; the assay was immunoSEQ multiplex PCR. Of fewer than 250,000 clones in the sample, around 84% are singletons; the top ten hold over 2.5%. The sequenced sample consisted of peripheral blood. These receptors all come from a man in his sixties with acute or convalescent COVID-19.

This chain links TRBV7-2 with TRBJ1-1; 7 nucleotides line up with TRBD1. V shed 7 bases, J shed 0 bases, and the junction held 14 bases outside the gene matches. This CDR3 has 17 residues. Germline loops: CDR1 SGHTA, CDR2 FQGNSA. CDR3 in amino acids: CASTFRIRDRMNTEAFF. CDR3 in DNA: TGTGCCAGCACCTTTCGTATCCGGGACAGAATGAACACTGAAGCTTTCTTT.

The J gene is TRBJ1-1, the V gene TRBV9; the D is unclear. Per germline, CDR1 SGDLS and CDR2 YYNGEE. The V end lost 5 bases, the J end lost 4 bases, and 15 bases lay between the germline ends. This CDR3 has 14 residues. CDR3 sequence: CASSFREGGTEAFF. CDR3 DNA sequence: TGTGCCAGCAGTTTTCGGGAGGGCGGCACTGAAGCTTTCTTT.

The rearrangement uses TRBV6-1 and TRBJ1-5; 8 bases agree with TRBD1. Germline values: CDR1 MNHNS, CDR2 SASEGT. The trim removed 2 bases at V and 2 bases at J, leaving 5 bases unmatched. This CDR3 comprises 16 residues. CDR3 nucleotide sequence: TGTGCCAGCAGTGAAAATGCGGGACAGGGCAATCAGCCCCAGCATTTT. Translated: CASSENAGQGNQPQHF.

The chain has TRBV27 and TRBJ1-6; 7 nucleotides align to TRBD1. The V gene end was trimmed by 3 bases and the J gene end by 9 bases; junction bases not matched to a gene: 8. The CDR3 runs 15 residues. CDR1 MNHEY and CDR2 SMNVEV come from the germline V gene (reference sequence). CDR3 in DNA: TGTGCCAGCAGTTTCCTCGACAGGGTGATTTCACCCCTCCACTTT. It codes for CASSFLDRVISPLHF.

The chain uses TRBV2 and TRBJ1-5; D is uncertain. This CDR3 spans 14 amino acids. Germline CDR1 and CDR2: SNHLY and FYNNEI. The V end was cut by 4 bases, the J end by 7 bases, with 14 bases between. The CDR3 loop reads CASSGWRARQPQHF. For the CDR3, the DNA is TGTGCCAGCAGTGGATGGAGGGCTCGCCAGCCCCAGCATTTT.

In DNA form, the CDR3 reads TGTGCCACCGAAGGACAGGGACCTGAAGCTTTCTTT. Protein sequence: CATEGQGPEAFF. The chain is built from TRBV10-3 and TRBJ1-1; 8 bases match TRBD1. The CDR3 runs 12 residues. Germline V gene lookup returns CDR1 ENHRY and CDR2 SYGVKD. V gave up 10 bases and J gave up 6 bases; unmatched junction bases: 7.

V is TRBV6-5 and J is TRBJ2-7; 7 positions agree with TRBD1. The CDR3 runs 15 residues. With V trimmed by 6 bases and J by 5 bases, 13 bases remained unmatched. Germline V CDR1 and CDR2: MNHEY, SVGAGI. CDR3 region: CASSRQGYETHEQYF. The CDR3 coding sequence is TGTGCCAGCAGCCGACAGGGTTATGAGACCCACGAGCAGTACTTC.

The gene calls are TRBV12-5 and TRBJ2-3, with 7 nucleotides matching TRBD1. The CDR3 consists of 17 residues. Germline V gene lookup returns CDR1 LGHNT and CDR2 FRNRAP. Trimming removed 5 bases from V and 2 bases from J; junction bases left unmatched: 13. This chain's CDR3 is CASGPGDSDKFTDTQYF. DNA for the CDR3: TGTGCTAGTGGTCCCGGGGACAGTGATAAATTCACAGATACGCAGTATTTT.